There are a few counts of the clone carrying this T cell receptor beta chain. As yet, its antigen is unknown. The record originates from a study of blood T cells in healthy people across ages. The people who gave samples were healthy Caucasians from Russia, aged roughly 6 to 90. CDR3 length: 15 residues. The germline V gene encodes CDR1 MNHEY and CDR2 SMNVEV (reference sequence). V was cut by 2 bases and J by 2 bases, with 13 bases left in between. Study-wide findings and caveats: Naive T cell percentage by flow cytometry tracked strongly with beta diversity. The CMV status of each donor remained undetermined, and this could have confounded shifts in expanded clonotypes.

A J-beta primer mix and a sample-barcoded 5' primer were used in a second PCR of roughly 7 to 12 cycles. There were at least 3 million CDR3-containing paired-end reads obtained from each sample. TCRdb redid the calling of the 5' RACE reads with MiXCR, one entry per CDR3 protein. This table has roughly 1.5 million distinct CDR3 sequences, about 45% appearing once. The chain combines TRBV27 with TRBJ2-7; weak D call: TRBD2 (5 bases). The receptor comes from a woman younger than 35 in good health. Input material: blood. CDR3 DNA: TGTGCCAGCAGTTTAGCGGCTAGCTGGCCCTACGAGCAGTACTTC. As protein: CASSLAASWPYEQYF.